Listed below are T cell receptor beta chains from one sample, sequenced in a study of identical twins. TCRdb processed the 5' RACE reads anew with MiXCR; each CDR3 protein has one entry. The sample has 450,000 to 650,000 distinct CDR3 sequences, nearly 10% seen once. The same sample was also used in a study of yellow fever vaccine responses in identical twins.

The specimen was PBMCs. The receptors shown here come from a woman aged 18-29 years in good health. Both conserved end residues are part of each CDR3. The D gene is left open where the match is weak. Size values are once, few and many counts, or a class for expanded clones, and some rows have none.

D gene	clone size	V gene	CDR3 length	J gene	CDR3 DNA	CDR3 protein
NA	many	TRBV14	16	TRBJ2-5	TGTGCCAGCAGCCACCGCTCAGGGACGGGCGGGGAGACCCAGTACTTC	CASSHRSGTGGETQYF
TRBD2	NA	TRBV2	17	TRBJ2-2	TGTGCCAGCAGTGTCCCAGCGGGGGGCCGATTCACCGGGGAGCTGTTTTTT	CASSVPAGGRFTGELFF
NA	many	TRBV7-2	15	TRBJ2-5	TGTGCCAGCAGCTTAGGGTCAGGGTACCAAGAGACCCAGTACTTC	CASSLGSGYQETQYF
NA	few	TRBV12-3/TRBV12-4	13	TRBJ2-5	TGTGCCAGCAGTCTCCCTCCTAAAGAGACCCAGTACTTC	CASSLPPKETQYF
NA	many	TRBV7-6	14	TRBJ2-2	TGTGCCAGCAGCTTAGCAGGGCTAGCCGGGGAGCTGTTTTTT	CASSLAGLAGELFF
TRBD2	few	TRBV6-2/TRBV6-3	16	TRBJ2-1	TGTGCCAGCAGTTACACGTGGGCGGGGGGGGTCAATGAGCAGTTCTTC	CASSYTWAGGVNEQFF
NA	NA	TRBV2	14	TRBJ2-1	TGTGCCAGCAACGGGCAGGGAACGAGGAATGAGCAGTTCTTC	CASNGQGTRNEQFF
NA	few	TRBV12-3/TRBV12-4	17	TRBJ1-1	TGTGCCAGCAGTTTCCAGATGGGACAATCTATGAACACTGAAGCTTTCTTT	CASSFQMGQSMNTEAFF
NA	NA	TRBV7-9	13	TRBJ1-5	TGTGCCAGCAGCTTATTCGGACACCAGCCCCAGCATTTT	CASSLFGHQPQHF
NA	NA	TRBV5-1	14	TRBJ2-3	TGCGCCAGCAGCTTTGGCGTCACCACAGATACGCAGTATTTT	CASSFGVTTDTQYF
NA	many	TRBV5-1	14	TRBJ1-1	TGCGCCAGCAGCTTTGGGGGGTTGGGGACTGAAGCTTTCTTT	CASSFGGLGTEAFF
NA	NA	TRBV5-1	16	TRBJ1-4	TGCGCCAGCAGCTCCTCCGGGGGGGCGGCTAATGAAAAACTGTTTTTT	CASSSSGGAANEKLFF
TRBD2	many	TRBV6-1	14	TRBJ2-2	TGTGCCAGCAGACTAGCGGGAGTCACCGGGGAGCTGTTTTTT	CASRLAGVTGELFF
NA	many	TRBV28	13	TRBJ2-7	TGTGCCAGCAGTTTCGGTTTGCCCTACGAGCAGTACTTC	CASSFGLPYEQYF
TRBD1	NA	TRBV24-1	15	TRBJ2-1	TGTGCCACCAGTGATTTGAGGACAGGGAGGAATGAGCAGTTCTTC	CATSDLRTGRNEQFF
TRBD2	many	TRBV10-3	14	TRBJ2-1	TGTGCCATCAGCACTAGCGGGGGGGAAGGGAGGCAGTTCTTC	CAISTSGGEGRQFF
NA	NA	TRBV12-3/TRBV12-4	20	TRBJ2-6	TGTGCCAGCAGTTTAGGTTATCCGGGACTGACGCACTCTGGGGCCAACGTCCTGACTTTC	CASSLGYPGLTHSGANVLTF
NA	few	TRBV5-6	14	TRBJ2-7	TGTGCCAGCAGCTTGGGGACGTCCACCTACGAGCAGTACTTC	CASSLGTSTYEQYF
TRBD1	NA	TRBV10-3	15	TRBJ1-1	TGTGCCATCAGTGAAGGGACAGGGCTAAACACTGAAGCTTTCTTT	CAISEGTGLNTEAFF
TRBD1	few	TRBV4-1	17	TRBJ2-2	TGCGCCAGCAGCCAACCGGGACAGGCAACGAACACCGGGGAGCTGTTTTTT	CASSQPGQATNTGELFF
NA	many	TRBV3-1	13	TRBJ1-1	TGTGCCAGCAGCCAAGACGGGAAAACTGAAGCTTTCTTT	CASSQDGKTEAFF
NA	NA	TRBV12-3/TRBV12-4	19	TRBJ2-4	TGTGCCAGCAGTTTATGGGCGGGCGCCGAGACGGTAGCCAAAAACATTCAGTACTTC	CASSLWAGAETVAKNIQYF
NA	few	TRBV11-2	18	TRBJ2-7	TGTGCCAGCAGCCGAGGACAGGGGCTAGCGGGAGTTGGAGACGAGCAGTACTTC	CASSRGQGLAGVGDEQYF
TRBD2	many	TRBV29-1	17	TRBJ2-5	TGCAGCGTTGTTGAGAGACTAGCGGGAGGGACTGGGGAGACCCAGTACTTC	CSVVERLAGGTGETQYF
NA	NA	TRBV6-5	12	TRBJ2-1	TGTGCCAGCAGTTACATAGTTGCCGAGCGGTTCTTC	CASSYIVAERFF
TRBD2	NA	TRBV10-3	17	TRBJ2-1	TGTGCCATCAGTGAGTCGCGTTCGGGGGGAGTCAGCAATGAGCAGTTCTTC	CAISESRSGGVSNEQFF
TRBD2	many	TRBV5-1	16	TRBJ2-2	TGCGCCAGCAGCTTGGAACTAGCGGGAGGGACCGGGGAGCTGTTTTTT	CASSLELAGGTGELFF
TRBD1	many	TRBV2	15	TRBJ1-5	TGTGCCAGCAGCGACGGGACAGGGGTTGGACAGCCCCAGCATTTT	CASSDGTGVGQPQHF
TRBD1	few	TRBV25-1	15	TRBJ2-7	TGTGCCAGCAGTAAACAGGGGTCGGTGGGCTACGAGCAGTACTTC	CASSKQGSVGYEQYF
TRBD1	many	TRBV4-2	15	TRBJ2-7	TGTGCCAGCAGCCCGCCCGGGACAGGAAAGTACGAGCAGTACTTC	CASSPPGTGKYEQYF
NA	NA	TRBV3-1	13	TRBJ1-1	TGTGCCAGCAGCCACGGGGACAACACTGAAGCTTTCTTT	CASSHGDNTEAFF
NA	NA	TRBV27	13	TRBJ2-7	TGTGCCAGCAGTTTTGTGGGGGGGCGCGAGCAGTACTTC	CASSFVGGREQYF
TRBD1	many	TRBV15	15	TRBJ2-3	TGTGCCACCAGCGGGGGACAGGGGGGCGCAGATACGCAGTATTTT	CATSGGQGGADTQYF
NA	few	TRBV12-3/TRBV12-4	14	TRBJ1-5	TGTGCCAGCAGAAGCCGGGGGGTCGCTCAGCCCCAGCATTTT	CASRSRGVAQPQHF
TRBD1	once	TRBV20-1	15	TRBJ2-7	TGCAGTGCTAGTCCTCCGGGACAGGTTGCCTACGAGCAGTACTTC	CSASPPGQVAYEQYF
NA	few	TRBV29-1	11	TRBJ2-2	TGCAGCGTTGAATGGACCGGGGAGCTGTTTTTT	CSVEWTGELFF
NA	NA	TRBV19	11	TRBJ2-1	TGTGCCAGTAGTATGGACCATGAGCAGTTCTTC	CASSMDHEQFF
NA	few	TRBV6-5	19	TRBJ2-6	TGTGCCAGCAGTTACGCCGGGACGAGGAGGACAACGGGGTGGGGCGTCCTGACTTTC	CASSYAGTRRTTGWGVLTF